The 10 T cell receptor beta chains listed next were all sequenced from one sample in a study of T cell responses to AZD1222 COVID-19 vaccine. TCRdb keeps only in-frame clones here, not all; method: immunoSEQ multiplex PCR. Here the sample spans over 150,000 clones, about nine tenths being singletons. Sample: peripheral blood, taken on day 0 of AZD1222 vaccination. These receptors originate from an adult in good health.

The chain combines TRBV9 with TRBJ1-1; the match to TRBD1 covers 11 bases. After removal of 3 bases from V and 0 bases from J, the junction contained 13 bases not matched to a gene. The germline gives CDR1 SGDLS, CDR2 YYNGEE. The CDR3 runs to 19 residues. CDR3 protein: CASSEPEGTGGFMNTEAFF. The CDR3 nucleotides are TGTGCCAGCAGCGAACCCGAAGGGACAGGGGGGTTCATGAACACTGAAGCTTTCTTT. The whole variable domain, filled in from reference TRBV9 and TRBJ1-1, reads DSGVTQTPKHLITATGQRVTLRCSPRSGDLSVYWYQQSLDQGLQFLIQYYNGEERAKGNILERFSAQQFPDLHSELNLSSLELGDSALYFCASSEPEGTGGFMNTEAFFGQGTRLTVV.

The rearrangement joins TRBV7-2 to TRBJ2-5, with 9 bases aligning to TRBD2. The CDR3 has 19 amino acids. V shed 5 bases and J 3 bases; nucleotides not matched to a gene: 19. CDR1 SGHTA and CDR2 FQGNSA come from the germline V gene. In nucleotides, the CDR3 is TGTGCCAGCAGCGCCCAACAAGGCGGACTAGCGCAGGACAAAGAGACCCAGTACTTC. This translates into CASSAQQGGLAQDKETQYF. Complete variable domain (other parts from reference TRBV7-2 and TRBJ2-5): GAGVSQSPSNKVTEKGKDVELRCDPISGHTALYWYRQSLGQGLEFLIYFQGNSAPDKSGLPSDRFSAERTGGSVSTLTIQRTQQEDSAVYLCASSAQQGGLAQDKETQYFGPGTRLLVL.

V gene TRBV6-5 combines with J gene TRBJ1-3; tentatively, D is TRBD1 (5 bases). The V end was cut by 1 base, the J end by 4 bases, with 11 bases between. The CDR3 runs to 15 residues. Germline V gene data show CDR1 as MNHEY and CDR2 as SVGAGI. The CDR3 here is CASSYFPGDGNTIYF. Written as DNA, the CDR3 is TGTGCCAGCAGTTACTTCCCCGGGGACGGAAACACCATATATTTT.

DNA of the CDR3: TGTGCCAGCAGCCCGGCAGCCTACGAGCAGTACTTC. It yields the protein CASSPAAYEQYF. The chain is built from TRBV7-8 and TRBJ2-7, with D unclear. The CDR3 is made up of 12 amino acids. Looked up from germline, CDR1 is SGHVS and CDR2 is FQNEAQ. Trimming shortened V by 5 bases and J by 2 bases, and 7 bases separated the two germline ends. The full variable domain, with the rest looked up from reference TRBV7-8 and TRBJ2-7, is GAGVSQSPRYKVAKRGQDVALRCDPISGHVSLFWYQQALGQGPEFLTYFQNEAQLDKSGLPSDRFFAERPEGSVSTLKIQRTQQEDSAVYLCASSPAAYEQYFGPGTRLTVT.

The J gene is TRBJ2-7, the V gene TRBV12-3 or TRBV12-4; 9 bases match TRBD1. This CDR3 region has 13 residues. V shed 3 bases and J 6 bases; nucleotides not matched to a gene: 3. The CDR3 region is CASSFDRGFEQYF. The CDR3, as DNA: TGTGCCAGCAGTTTCGACAGGGGGTTCGAGCAGTACTTC.

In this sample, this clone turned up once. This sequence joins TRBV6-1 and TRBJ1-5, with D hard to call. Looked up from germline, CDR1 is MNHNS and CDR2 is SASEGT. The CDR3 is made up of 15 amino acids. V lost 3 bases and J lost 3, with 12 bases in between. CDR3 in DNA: TGTGCCAGCAGTGAGGGAGGAGGTTACAATCAGCCCCAGCATTTT. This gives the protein CASSEGGGYNQPQHF.

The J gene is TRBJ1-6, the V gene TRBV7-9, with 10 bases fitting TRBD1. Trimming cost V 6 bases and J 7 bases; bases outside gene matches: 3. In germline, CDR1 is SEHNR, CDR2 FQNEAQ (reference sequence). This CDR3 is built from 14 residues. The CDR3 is CASRKTGGNSPLHF. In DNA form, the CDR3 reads TGTGCCAGCAGGAAGACAGGGGGCAATTCACCCCTCCACTTT.

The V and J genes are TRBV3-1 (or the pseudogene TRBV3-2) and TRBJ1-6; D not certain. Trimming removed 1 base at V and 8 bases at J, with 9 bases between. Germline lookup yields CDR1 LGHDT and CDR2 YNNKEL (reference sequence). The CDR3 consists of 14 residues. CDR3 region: CASSQVGLDSPLHF. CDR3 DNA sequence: TGTGCCAGCAGCCAAGTCGGTTTGGATTCACCCCTCCACTTT.

The CDR3 region is CASSFGQGAGETQYF. The DNA for the CDR3 is TGCGCCAGCAGCTTCGGGCAGGGGGCAGGGGAGACCCAGTACTTC. The chain employs TRBV5-1 and TRBJ2-5, with 8 bases lining up with TRBD1. The CDR3 length is 15 residues. Germline assignment: CDR1 SGHRS and CDR2 YFSETQ. Losses at the gene ends were 2 bases for V and 5 bases for J; bases not matched to a gene: 8.

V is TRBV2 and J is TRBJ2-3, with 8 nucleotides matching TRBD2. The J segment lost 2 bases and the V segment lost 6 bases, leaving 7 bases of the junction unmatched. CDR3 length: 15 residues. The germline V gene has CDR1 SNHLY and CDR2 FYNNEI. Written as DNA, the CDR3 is TGTGCCAGCAGGTCGCGGGGGGCCCTCACAGATACGCAGTATTTT. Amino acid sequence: CASRSRGALTDTQYF.